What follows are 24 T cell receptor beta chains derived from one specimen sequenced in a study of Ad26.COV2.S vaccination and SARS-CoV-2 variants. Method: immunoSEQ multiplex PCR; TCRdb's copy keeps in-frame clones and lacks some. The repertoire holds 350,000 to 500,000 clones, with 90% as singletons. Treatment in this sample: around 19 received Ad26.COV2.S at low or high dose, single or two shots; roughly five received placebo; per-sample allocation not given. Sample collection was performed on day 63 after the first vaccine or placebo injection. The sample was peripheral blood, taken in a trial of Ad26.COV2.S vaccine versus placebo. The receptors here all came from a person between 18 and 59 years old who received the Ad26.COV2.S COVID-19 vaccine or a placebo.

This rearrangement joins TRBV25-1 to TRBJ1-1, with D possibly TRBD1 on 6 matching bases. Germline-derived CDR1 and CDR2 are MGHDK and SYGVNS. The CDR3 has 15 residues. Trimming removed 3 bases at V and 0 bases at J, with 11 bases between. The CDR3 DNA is TGTGCCAGCAGTGACACAGGGCAAATGAACACTGAAGCTTTCTTT. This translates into CASSDTGQMNTEAFF.

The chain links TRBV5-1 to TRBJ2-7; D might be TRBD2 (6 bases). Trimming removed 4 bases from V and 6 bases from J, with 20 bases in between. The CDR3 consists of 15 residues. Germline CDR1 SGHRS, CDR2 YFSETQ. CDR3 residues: CASSDAGRTNFEQYF. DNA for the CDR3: TGCGCCAGCAGCGATGCAGGGAGGACGAATTTCGAGCAGTACTTC.

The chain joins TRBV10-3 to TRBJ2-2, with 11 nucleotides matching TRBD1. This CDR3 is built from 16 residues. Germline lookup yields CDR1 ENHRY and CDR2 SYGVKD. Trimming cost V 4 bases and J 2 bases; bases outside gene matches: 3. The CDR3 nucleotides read TGTGCCATCAGTGGGACAGGGGGCCTCAACACCGGGGAGCTGTTTTTT. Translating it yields CAISGTGGLNTGELFF.

CDR3 in DNA: TGTGCCACCAGTCCTGGGGGGAACAATGAAAAACTGTTTTTT. It translates to CATSPGGNNEKLFF. This chain links TRBV15 with TRBJ1-4; D may be TRBD1 (5 bases). The V gene's germline CDR1 is LNHNV and CDR2 YYDKDF (reference sequence). The V end was cut by 6 bases, the J end by 5 bases, with 13 bases between. The CDR3 consists of 14 residues.

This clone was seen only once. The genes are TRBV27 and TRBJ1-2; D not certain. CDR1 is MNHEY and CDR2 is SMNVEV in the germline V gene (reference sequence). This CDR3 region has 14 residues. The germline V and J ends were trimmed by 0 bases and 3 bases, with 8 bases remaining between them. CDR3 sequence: CASSLSALHYGYTF. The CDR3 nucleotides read TGTGCCAGCAGTTTATCGGCCCTCCACTATGGCTACACCTTC.

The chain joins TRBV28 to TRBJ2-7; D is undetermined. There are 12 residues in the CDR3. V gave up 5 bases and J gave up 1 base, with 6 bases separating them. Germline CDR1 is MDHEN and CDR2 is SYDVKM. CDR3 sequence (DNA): TGTGCCAGCAGTCCAGAATCCTACGAGCAGTACTTC. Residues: CASSPESYEQYF.

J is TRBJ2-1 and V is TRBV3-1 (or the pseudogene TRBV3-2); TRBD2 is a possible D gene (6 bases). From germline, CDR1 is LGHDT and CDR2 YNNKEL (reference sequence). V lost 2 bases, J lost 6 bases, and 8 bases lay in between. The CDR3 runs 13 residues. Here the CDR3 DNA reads TGTGCCAGCAGCCAACGGGGGTCCAATGAGCAGTTCTTC. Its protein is CASSQRGSNEQFF.

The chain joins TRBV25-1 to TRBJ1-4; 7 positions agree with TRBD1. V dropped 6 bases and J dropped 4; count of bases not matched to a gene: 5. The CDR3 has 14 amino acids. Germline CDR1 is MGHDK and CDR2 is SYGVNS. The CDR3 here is CASSQGVVNEKLFF. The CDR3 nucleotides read TGTGCCAGCAGCCAGGGGGTCGTTAATGAAAAACTGTTTTTT.

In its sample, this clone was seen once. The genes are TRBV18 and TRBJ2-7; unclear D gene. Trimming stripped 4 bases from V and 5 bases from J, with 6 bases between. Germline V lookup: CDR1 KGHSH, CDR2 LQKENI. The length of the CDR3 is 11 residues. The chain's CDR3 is CASSQGNEQYF. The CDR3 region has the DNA TGTGCCAGCTCACAGGGAAACGAGCAGTACTTC.

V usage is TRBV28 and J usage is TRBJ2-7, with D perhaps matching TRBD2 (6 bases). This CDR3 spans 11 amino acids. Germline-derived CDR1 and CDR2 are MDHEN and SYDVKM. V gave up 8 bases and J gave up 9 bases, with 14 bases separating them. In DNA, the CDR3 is TGTGCCAGCTCCTTAATCGGGGGGCAGTACTTC. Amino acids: CASSLIGGQYF.

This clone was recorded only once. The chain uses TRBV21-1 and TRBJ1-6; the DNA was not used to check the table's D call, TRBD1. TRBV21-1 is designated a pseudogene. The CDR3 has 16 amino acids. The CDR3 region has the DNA TGTGCCAGCACCCTCCGGGACAGGGGGCGTGTATCACCCCTCCACTTT. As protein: CASTLRDRGRVSPLHF.

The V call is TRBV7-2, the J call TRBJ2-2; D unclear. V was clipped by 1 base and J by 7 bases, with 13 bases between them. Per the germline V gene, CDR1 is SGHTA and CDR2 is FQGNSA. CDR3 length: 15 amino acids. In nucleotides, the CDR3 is TGTGCCAGCAGCTTAGGGGTGCACAACGTCGGGGAGCTGTTTTTT. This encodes CASSLGVHNVGELFF.

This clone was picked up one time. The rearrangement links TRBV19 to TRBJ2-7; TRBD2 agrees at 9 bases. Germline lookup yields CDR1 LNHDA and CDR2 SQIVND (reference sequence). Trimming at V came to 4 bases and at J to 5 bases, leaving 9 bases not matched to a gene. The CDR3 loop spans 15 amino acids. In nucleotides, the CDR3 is TGTGCCAGTAGTAGAGCGCGGGAGGGTTATAACGAGCAGTACTTC. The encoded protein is CASSRAREGYNEQYF.

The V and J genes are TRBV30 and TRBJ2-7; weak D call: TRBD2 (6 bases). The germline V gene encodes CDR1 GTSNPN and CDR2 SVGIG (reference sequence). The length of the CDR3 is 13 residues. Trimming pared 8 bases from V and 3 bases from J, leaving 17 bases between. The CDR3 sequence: CAVRAAGFYEQYF. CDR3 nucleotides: TGTGCCGTCAGGGCAGCGGGTTTCTACGAGCAGTACTTC.

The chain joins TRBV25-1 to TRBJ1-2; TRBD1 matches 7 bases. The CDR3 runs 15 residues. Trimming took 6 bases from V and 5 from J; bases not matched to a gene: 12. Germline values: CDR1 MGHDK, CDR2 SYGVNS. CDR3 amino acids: CASSSRDRTGYGYTF. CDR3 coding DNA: TGTGCCAGCAGCTCTCGGGACAGAACGGGATATGGCTACACCTTC.

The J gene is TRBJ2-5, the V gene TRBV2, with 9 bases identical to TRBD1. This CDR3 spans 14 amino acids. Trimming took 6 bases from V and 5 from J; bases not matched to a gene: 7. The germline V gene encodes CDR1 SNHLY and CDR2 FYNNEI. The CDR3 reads CASRSGQGQETQYF. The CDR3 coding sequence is TGTGCCAGCAGAAGTGGACAGGGGCAGGAGACCCAGTACTTC.

The CDR3 nucleotides are TGTGCCAGCAGCCCGGCAGGGGGGCATATCATTTCCTATAATTCACCCCTCCACTTT. This codes for CASSPAGGHIISYNSPLHF. The chain combines TRBV7-2 with TRBJ1-6; 7 nucleotides agree with TRBD1. The CDR3 consists of 19 residues. After removal of 5 bases from V and 1 base from J, the junction contained 14 bases not matched to a gene. The germline V gene encodes CDR1 SGHTA and CDR2 FQGNSA.

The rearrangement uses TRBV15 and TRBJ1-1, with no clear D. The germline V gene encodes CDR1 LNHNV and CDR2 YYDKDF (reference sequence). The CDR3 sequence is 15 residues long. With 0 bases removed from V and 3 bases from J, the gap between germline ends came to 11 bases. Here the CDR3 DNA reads TGTGCCACCAGCAGAGATCTTCGGCTTGACACTGAAGCTTTCTTT. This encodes CATSRDLRLDTEAFF.

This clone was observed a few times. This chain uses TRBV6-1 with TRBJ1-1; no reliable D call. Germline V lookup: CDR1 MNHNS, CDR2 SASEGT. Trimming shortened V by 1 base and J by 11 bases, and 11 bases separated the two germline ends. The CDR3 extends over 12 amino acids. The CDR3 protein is CASSEGTQRAFF. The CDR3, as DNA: TGTGCCAGCAGTGAAGGGACCCAACGGGCTTTCTTT.

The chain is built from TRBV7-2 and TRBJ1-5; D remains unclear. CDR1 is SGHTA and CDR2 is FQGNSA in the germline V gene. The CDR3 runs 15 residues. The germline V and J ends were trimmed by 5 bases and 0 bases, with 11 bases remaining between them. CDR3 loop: CASSPPGYSNQPQHF. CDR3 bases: TGTGCCAGCAGCCCCCCAGGATATAGCAATCAGCCCCAGCATTTT.

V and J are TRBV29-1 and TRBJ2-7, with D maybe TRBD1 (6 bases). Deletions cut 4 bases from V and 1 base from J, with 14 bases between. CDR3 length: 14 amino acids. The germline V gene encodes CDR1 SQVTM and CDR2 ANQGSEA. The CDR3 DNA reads TGCAGCGTTGGCCGGGACAACCTATCCTACGAGCAGTACTTC. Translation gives CSVGRDNLSYEQYF.

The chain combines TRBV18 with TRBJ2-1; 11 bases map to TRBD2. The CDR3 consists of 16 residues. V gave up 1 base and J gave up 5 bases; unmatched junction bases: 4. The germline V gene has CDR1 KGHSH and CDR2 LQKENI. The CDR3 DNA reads TGTGCCAGCTCACCACAGGGACTAGCGGTTAACAATGAGCAGTTCTTC. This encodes CASSPQGLAVNNEQFF.

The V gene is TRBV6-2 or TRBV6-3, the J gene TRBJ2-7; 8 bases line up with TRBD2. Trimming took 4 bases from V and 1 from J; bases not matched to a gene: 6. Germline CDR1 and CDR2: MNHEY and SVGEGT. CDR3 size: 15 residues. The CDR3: CASSSTSGRSYEQYF. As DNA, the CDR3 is TGTGCCAGCAGTTCCACTAGCGGAAGATCCTACGAGCAGTACTTC.

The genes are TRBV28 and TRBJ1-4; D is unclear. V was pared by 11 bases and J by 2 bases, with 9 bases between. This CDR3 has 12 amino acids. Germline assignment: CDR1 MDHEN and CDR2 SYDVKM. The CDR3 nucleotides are TGTGCCTCGCGGGCGACTAATGAAAAACTGTTTTTT. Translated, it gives CASRATNEKLFF.